The clone carrying this T cell receptor (beta chain) was recorded many times. As yet, its antigen is unknown. The data belong to a study of T-cell reconstitution after alpha-beta-depleted transplantation in children. Germline V gene data show CDR1 as SQVTM and CDR2 as ANQGSEA. CDR3 size: 15 residues. The V end lost 1 base, the J end lost 4 bases, and 16 bases lay between the germline ends. General study findings and limits: Reports say that about two months after transplant, the alpha-beta T cells came out of several hundred graft clones that had expanded. Diversity of TCRbeta at day 60 was high in some patients, arising from surviving recipient T cells and thymic progenitors. Newly generated T cells supplied most T-cell counts and diversity one year post-transplant.

Molecular barcoding with unique molecular identifiers was used for the TCRbeta library. TCRdb reprocessed the PCR reads with MiXCR, giving one entry per CDR3 protein. The sample includes about 460,000 distinct CDR3 sequences, roughly 10% of them seen just once. This chain links TRBV29-1 with TRBJ1-1, with a tentative D call TRBD1 (5 bases). This TCR was recovered from a child under 10 years old with inherited bone marrow failure, due to receive a stem cell transplant. Material: PBMCs, obtained before TCRalphabeta/CD19-depleted stem cell transplant. CDR3 coding DNA: TGCAGCGTTGAAGGGGGCGATTTTAGGGGCACTGAAGCTTTCTTT. It is translated as CSVEGGDFRGTEAFF.